The rows below give T cell receptor beta chains drawn from one sample of a study of blood T cell repertoires in COVID-19. TCRdb keeps only in-frame clones here, not all; method: immunoSEQ multiplex PCR. The data contain hundreds of thousands of clones, more than 70% of them singletons. The sample comprised PBMCs or T cells enriched from blood (not recorded which). Source of these receptors: a woman aged 55-75 years in a cohort exposed to, infected with or recovered from COVID-19 (not recorded which). CDR3s include the opening cysteine and the closing phenylalanine or tryptophan. The D gene is left open where the match is weak. Some rows mark clone size as missing; the rest say once, few, many or name a class of expanded clone.

abundance	v_gene	d_gene	j_gene	CDR3aa	CDR3nt
.	TRBV20-1	.	TRBJ2-7	CSASLARTYEQYF	TGCAGTGCTAGTTTAGCAAGAACCTACGAGCAGTACTTC
.	TRBV3-1/TRBV3-2	TRBD1	TRBJ1-1	CASSYRGEAFF	TGTGCCAGCAGCTACAGGGGGGAAGCTTTCTTT
.	TRBV4-1	.	TRBJ1-2	CASSQGRGGYTF	TGCGCCAGCAGCCAAGGGCGGGGGGGCTACACCTTC
.	TRBV29-1	TRBD1	TRBJ1-1	CSVEEPDRARAAFF	TGCAGCGTTGAAGAACCGGACAGGGCTAGGGCAGCTTTCTTT
.	TRBV29-1	TRBD1	TRBJ2-3	CSVLRGSDTQYF	TGCAGCGTTCTCAGGGGGAGCGATACGCAGTATTTT
.	TRBV28	.	TRBJ1-6	CASSLRGGDSPLHF	TGTGCCAGCAGTTTAAGGGGCGGCGATTCACCCCTCCACTTT
.	TRBV2	TRBD2	TRBJ2-5	CASTREAPAGQETQYF	TGTGCCAGCACCCGGGAGGCCCCAGCGGGACAAGAGACCCAGTACTTC
.	TRBV18	.	TRBJ2-7	CASSLSGYEQYF	TGTGCCAGCTCGTTATCGGGCTACGAGCAGTACTTC
once	TRBV2	TRBD2	TRBJ2-3	CASKREGEGDTQYF	TGTGCCAGCAAACGGGAGGGAGAAGGAGATACGCAGTATTTT
.	TRBV25-1	TRBD2	TRBJ2-1	CASSEKVGLAGSEQFF	TGTGCCAGCAGTGAAAAGGTGGGACTAGCGGGAAGTGAGCAGTTCTTC
.	TRBV5-1	.	TRBJ1-4	CASSFMTGGEKLFF	TGCGCCAGCAGCTTTATGACAGGTGGCGAAAAACTGTTTTTT
.	TRBV12-3/TRBV12-4	.	TRBJ1-5	CASSQDSNQPQHF	TGTGCCAGCAGCCAGGATAGCAATCAGCCCCAGCATTTT
.	TRBV14	TRBD1	TRBJ2-2	CASSQAGTGKGGELFF	TGTGCCAGCAGCCAGGCCGGGACAGGGAAGGGCGGGGAGCTGTTTTTT
.	TRBV29-1	TRBD1	TRBJ2-5	CSVEWQGAETQYF	TGCAGCGTTGAGTGGCAGGGGGCAGAGACCCAGTACTTC
.	TRBV5-8	.	TRBJ1-5	CASSPRQPQHF	TGTGCCAGCAGCCCTCGTCAGCCCCAGCATTTT